The T cell receptor (beta chain) under discussion was sequenced for a study of cytomegalovirus exposure and HLA in healthy donors. Across the whole study: The Caucasian-associated ancestry cluster held roughly 84% of under 450 genotyped donors. Regarding the study as a whole: CMV antigen specificity was confirmed in vitro for three CMV-associated chains. An analysis was carried out later, and it reportedly showed fewer N-insertions in an Asian-associated ancestry cluster than the approximately 700-donor mean. Researchers reported in a later analysis that common viral pathogens appeared linked to several top clusters.

PCR was performed using 60 Vbeta and 13 Jbeta primers. Data came from immunoSEQ multiplex PCR; TCRdb stores just in-frame clones and leaves some out. The sample lists 150,000 to 200,000 clones; 79% were seen once. On this clone: Its specificity is unknown.

There are 16 residues in the CDR3. The germline V gene has CDR1 SEHNR and CDR2 FQNEAQ (reference sequence). V lost 1 base, J lost 1 base, and 11 bases lay in between. This clonotype was sampled from a woman aged 40 to 50 in good health and CMV-seronegative. Sequencing was done on a sample of PBMCs. The chain recombines TRBV7-9 with TRBJ1-3; a possible D gene is TRBD1 (6 bases). The DNA for the CDR3 is TGTGCCAGCAGCTTAGGGCTACAGGGTTCTGGAAACACCATATATTTT. Translated, it gives CASSLGLQGSGNTIYF.